This entry describes one T cell receptor (beta chain). Its target is unknown. The data are from a study of cytomegalovirus exposure and HLA in healthy donors. Findings of the study overall: There were some 150 TCR beta chains listed as cytomegalovirus-associated.

V trimming: 7 bases; J trimming: 8 bases; junction bases outside the gene matches: 12. CDR1 is MNHNS and CDR2 is SASEGT in the germline V gene. The CDR3 spans 15 residues. The table came from immunoSEQ multiplex PCR; TCRdb's copy has only in-frame clones and leaves some out. The sample yields about 78,000 clones, 90% to 96% seen once. The source material was PBMCs. The receptor comes from a man between 18 and 35 years old in good health and CMV-seropositive. J is TRBJ1-4 and V is TRBV6-1, with TRBD1 matching over 8 bases. CDR3 nucleotide sequence: TGTGCCAGCACTTATCAACAGGGGGTCTGGGAAAAACTGTTTTTT. It is translated as CASTYQQGVWEKLFF.